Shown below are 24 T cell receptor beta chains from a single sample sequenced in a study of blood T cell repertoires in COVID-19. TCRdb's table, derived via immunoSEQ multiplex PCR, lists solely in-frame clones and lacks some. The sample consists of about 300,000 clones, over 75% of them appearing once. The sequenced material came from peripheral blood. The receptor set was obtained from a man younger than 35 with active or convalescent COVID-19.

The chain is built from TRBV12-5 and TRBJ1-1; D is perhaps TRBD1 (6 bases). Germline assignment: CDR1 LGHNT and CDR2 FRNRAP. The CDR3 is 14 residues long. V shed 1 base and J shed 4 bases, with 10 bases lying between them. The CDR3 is CASGLGQGSTEAFF. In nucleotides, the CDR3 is TGTGCTAGTGGTTTGGGGCAGGGGAGCACTGAAGCTTTCTTT. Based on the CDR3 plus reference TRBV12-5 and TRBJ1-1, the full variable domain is DARVTQTPRHKVTEMGQEVTMRCQPILGHNTVFWYRQTMMQGLELLAYFRNRAPLDDSGMPKDRFSAEMPDATLATLKIQPSEPRDSAVYFCASGLGQGSTEAFFGQGTRLTVV.

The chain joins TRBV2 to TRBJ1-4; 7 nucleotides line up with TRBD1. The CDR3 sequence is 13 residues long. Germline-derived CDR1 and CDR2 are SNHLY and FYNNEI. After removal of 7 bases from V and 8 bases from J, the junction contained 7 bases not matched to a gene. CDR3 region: CASNRDSGEKLFF. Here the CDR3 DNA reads TGTGCCAGCAACCGGGACAGCGGGGAAAAACTGTTTTTT.

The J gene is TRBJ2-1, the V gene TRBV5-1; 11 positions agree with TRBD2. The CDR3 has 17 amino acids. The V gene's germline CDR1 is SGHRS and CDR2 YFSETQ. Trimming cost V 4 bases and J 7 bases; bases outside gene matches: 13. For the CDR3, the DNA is TGCGCCAGCAGCCAGGACAGCCTAGCGGGGGGCCGGAATGAGCAGTTCTTC. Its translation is CASSQDSLAGGRNEQFF.

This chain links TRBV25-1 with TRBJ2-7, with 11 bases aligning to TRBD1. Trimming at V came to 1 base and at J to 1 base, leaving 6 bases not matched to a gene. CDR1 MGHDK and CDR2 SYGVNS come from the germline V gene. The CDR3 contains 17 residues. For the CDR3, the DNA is TGTGCCAGCAGTGAATTCCTCCGGGACAGGGGGTCCTACGAGCAGTACTTC. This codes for CASSEFLRDRGSYEQYF.

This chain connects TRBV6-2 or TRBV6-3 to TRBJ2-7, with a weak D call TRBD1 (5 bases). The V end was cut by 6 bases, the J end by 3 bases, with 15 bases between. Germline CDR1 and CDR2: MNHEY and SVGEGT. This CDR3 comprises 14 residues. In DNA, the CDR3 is TGTGCCAGCAGCCCCCTCATGACAGACTACGAGCAGTACTTC. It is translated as CASSPLMTDYEQYF.

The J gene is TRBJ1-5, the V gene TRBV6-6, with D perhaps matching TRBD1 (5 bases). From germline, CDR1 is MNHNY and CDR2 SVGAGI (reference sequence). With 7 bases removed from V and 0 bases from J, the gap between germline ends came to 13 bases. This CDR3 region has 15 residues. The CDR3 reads CASKTEPFSNQPQHF. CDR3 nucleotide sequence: TGTGCCAGCAAGACAGAACCATTTAGCAATCAGCCCCAGCATTTT.

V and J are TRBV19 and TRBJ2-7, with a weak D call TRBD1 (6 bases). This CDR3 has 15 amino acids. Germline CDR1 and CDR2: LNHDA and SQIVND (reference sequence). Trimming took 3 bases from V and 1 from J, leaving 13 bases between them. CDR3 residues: CASSMEAGASYEQYF. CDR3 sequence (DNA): TGTGCCAGTAGTATGGAGGCAGGGGCATCCTACGAGCAGTACTTC.

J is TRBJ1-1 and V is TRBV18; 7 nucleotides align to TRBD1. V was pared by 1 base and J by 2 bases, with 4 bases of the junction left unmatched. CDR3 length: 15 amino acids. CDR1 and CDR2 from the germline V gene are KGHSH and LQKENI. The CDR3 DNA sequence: TGTGCCAGCTCACCACAGGGGGCGCGAAACACTGAAGCTTTCTTT. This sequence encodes CASSPQGARNTEAFF.

The CDR3 spells CASSRGQGANYGYTF. Written as DNA, the CDR3 is TGTGCCAGCAGTCGGGGACAGGGGGCCAACTATGGCTACACCTTC. This chain links TRBV27 with TRBJ1-2; TRBD1 matches 12 bases. The CDR3 sequence is 15 residues long. The germline CDR1 and CDR2 sequences are MNHEY and SMNVEV (reference sequence). Germline trimming cut 5 bases from V and 2 bases from J; bases unmatched to any gene: 3.

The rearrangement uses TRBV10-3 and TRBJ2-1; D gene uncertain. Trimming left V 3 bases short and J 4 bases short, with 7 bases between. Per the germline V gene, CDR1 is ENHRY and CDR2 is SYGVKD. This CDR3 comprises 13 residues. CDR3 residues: CAISEVQYNEQFF. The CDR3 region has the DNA TGTGCCATCAGTGAAGTCCAGTACAATGAGCAGTTCTTC.

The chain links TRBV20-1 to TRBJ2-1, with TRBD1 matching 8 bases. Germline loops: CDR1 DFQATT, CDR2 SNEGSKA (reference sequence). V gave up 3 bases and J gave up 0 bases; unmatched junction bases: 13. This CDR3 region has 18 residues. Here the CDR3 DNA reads TGCAGTGCTAGTTACAGGGGGTCCAGAATGAGCTCCTACAATGAGCAGTTCTTC. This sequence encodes CSASYRGSRMSSYNEQFF.

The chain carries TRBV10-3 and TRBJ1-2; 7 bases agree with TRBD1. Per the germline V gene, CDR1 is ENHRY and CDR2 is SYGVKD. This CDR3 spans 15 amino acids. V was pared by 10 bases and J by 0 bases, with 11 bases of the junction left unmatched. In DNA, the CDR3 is TGTGCCACCCTCCCTCCCGGGACAGCTAACTATGGCTACACCTTC. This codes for CATLPPGTANYGYTF.

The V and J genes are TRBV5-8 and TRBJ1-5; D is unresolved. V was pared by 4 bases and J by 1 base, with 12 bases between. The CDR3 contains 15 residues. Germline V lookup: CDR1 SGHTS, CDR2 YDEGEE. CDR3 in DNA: TGTGCCAGCAGCGAGGGAATCGGAAGCAATCAGCCCCAGCATTTT. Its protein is CASSEGIGSNQPQHF.

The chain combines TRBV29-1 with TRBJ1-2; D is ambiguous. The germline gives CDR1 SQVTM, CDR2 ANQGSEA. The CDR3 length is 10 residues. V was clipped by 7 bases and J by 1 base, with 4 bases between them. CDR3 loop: CSAHNYGYTF. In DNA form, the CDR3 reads TGCAGCGCCCATAACTATGGCTACACCTTC.

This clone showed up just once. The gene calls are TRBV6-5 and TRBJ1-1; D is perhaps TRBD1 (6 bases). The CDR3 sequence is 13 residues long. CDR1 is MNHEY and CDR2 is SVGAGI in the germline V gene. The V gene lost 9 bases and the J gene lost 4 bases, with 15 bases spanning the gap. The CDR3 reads CARLTGMTTEAFF. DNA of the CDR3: TGTGCCAGATTAACAGGGATGACCACTGAAGCTTTCTTT.

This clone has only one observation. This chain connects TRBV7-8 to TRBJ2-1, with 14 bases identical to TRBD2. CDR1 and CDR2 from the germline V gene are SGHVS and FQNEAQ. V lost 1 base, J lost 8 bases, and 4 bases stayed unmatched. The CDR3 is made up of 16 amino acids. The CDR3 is CASSLGGLAGGDEQFF. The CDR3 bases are TGTGCCAGCAGCTTAGGCGGACTAGCGGGGGGCGATGAGCAGTTCTTC.

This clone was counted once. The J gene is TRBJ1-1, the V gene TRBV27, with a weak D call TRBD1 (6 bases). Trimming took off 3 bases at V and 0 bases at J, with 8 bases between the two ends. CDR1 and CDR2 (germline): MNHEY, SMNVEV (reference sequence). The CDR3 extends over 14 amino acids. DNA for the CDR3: TGTGCCAGCAGTTTGAACAGGGTGAACACTGAAGCTTTCTTT. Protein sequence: CASSLNRVNTEAFF.

CDR3 sequence reads: CASSFTRTNEKLFF. Here the CDR3 DNA reads TGTGCCAGCAGTTTCACTAGGACTAATGAAAAACTGTTTTTT. V gene TRBV6-5 combines with J gene TRBJ1-4; no clear D gene. V dropped 4 bases and J dropped 2 bases, with 8 bases sitting between them. This CDR3 spans 14 amino acids. The germline CDR1 and CDR2 sequences are MNHEY and SVGAGI.

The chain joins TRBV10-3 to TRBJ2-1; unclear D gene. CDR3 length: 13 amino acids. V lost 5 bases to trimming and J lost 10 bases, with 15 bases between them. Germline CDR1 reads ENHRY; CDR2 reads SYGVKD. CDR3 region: CAISPLSQAEQFF. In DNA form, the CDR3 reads TGTGCCATCAGTCCTCTTTCGCAGGCCGAGCAGTTCTTC.

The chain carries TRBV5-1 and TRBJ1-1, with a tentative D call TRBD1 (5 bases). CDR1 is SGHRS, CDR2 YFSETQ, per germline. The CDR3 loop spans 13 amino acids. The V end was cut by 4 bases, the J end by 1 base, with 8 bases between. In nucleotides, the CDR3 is TGCGCCAGCAGCGTACAGGAGAACACTGAAGCTTTCTTT. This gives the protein CASSVQENTEAFF.

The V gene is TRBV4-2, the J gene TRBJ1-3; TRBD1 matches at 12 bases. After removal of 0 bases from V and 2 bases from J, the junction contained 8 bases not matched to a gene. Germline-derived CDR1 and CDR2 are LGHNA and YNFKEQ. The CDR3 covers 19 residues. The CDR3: CASSQDRGQGARAGNTIYF. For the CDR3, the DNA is TGTGCCAGCAGCCAAGATCGGGGACAGGGGGCGCGGGCTGGAAACACCATATATTTT.

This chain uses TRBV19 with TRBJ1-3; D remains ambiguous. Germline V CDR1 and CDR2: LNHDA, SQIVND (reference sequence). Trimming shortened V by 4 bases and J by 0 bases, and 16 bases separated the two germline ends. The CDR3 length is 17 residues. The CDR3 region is CASSTKGVLSSGNTIYF. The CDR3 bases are TGTGCCAGTAGTACCAAGGGAGTTTTAAGCTCTGGAAACACCATATATTTT.

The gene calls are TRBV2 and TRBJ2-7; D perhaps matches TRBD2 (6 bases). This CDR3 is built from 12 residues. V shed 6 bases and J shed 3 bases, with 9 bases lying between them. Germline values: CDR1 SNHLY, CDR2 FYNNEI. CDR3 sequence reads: CASRTGGYEQYF. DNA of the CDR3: TGTGCCAGCAGAACCGGGGGCTACGAGCAGTACTTC.

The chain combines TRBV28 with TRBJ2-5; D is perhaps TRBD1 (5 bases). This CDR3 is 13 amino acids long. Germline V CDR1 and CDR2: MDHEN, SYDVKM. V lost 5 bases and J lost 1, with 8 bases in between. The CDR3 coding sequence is TGTGCCAGCAGTCCGACAGTCCAAGAGACCCAGTACTTC. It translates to CASSPTVQETQYF.